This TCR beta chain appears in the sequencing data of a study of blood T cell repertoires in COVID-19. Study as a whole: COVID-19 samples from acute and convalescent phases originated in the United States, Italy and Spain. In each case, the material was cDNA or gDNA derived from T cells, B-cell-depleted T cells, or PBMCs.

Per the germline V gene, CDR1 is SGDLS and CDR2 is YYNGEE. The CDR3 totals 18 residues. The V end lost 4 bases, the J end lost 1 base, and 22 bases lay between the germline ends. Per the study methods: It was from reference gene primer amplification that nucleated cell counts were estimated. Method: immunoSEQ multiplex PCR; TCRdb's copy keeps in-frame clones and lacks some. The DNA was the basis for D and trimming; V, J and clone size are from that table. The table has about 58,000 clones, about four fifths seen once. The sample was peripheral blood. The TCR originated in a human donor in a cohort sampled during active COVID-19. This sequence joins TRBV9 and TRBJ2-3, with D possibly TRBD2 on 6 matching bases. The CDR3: CASSPGRGSSVGTDTQYF. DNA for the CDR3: TGTGCCAGCAGCCCAGGTCGTGGGTCTAGCGTCGGCACAGATACGCAGTATTTT.